This TCR beta chain was sequenced during a study of control samples from healthy donors and cancer patients. Sequenced by immunoSEQ multiplex PCR; TCRdb stores in-frame clones only, minus some. The data contain about 150,000 clones, nearly 95% of them seen just once; the ten biggest clones take up around 2.4%. CDR3 length: 17 amino acids. The germline V and J ends were trimmed by 5 bases and 1 base, with 18 bases remaining between them. The germline V gene encodes CDR1 SGHAT and CDR2 FQNNGV. Sequencing used blood. This rearrangement joins TRBV11-2 to TRBJ1-3; possibly TRBD1 for D (6 bases). This receptor was identified in a man aged 50 to 59 in good health. The DNA for the CDR3 is TGTGCCAGCAGCAGAGGGGGGGCACTTCTTTCTGGAAACACCATATATTTT. Its translation is CASSRGGALLSGNTIYF.